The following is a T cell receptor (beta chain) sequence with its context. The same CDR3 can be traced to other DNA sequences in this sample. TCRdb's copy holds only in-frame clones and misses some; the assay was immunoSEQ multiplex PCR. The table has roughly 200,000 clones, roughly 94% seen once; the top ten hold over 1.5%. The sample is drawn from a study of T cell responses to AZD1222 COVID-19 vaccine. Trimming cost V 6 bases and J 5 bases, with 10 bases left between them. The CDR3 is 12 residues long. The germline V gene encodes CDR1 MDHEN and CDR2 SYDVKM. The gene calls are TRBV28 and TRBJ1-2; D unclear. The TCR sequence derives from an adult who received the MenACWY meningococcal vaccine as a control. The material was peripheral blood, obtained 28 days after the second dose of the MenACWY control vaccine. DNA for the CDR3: TGTGCCAGCAGCTTGAGCAATTATGGCTACACCTTC. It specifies CASSLSNYGYTF.